This entry lists 6 T cell receptor beta chains sequenced from one sample in a study of blood T cell repertoires in COVID-19. Measured with immunoSEQ multiplex PCR; TCRdb has only the in-frame clones, and not every one. The sample lists about 24,000 clones, roughly nine tenths occurring once. Input material: peripheral blood. The origin of the receptors is a human donor in a cohort sampled during active COVID-19.

J is TRBJ1-5 and V is TRBV4-1; TRBD1 is a possible D gene (6 bases). Germline V gives CDR1 MGHRA, CDR2 YSYEKL. The V gene lost 3 bases and the J gene lost 6 bases, with 12 bases spanning the gap. The CDR3 has 14 residues. The CDR3 region has the DNA TGCGCCAGCAGCCAGGGGGCGCGCTCTCAGCCCCAGCATTTT. Its translation is CASSQGARSQPQHF.

This clone has just one count. The J gene is TRBJ2-1, the V gene TRBV25-1, with 8 bases identical to TRBD2. The CDR3 runs to 16 residues. In germline, CDR1 is MGHDK, CDR2 SYGVNS. The J segment lost 8 bases and the V segment lost 0 bases, leaving 9 bases of the junction unmatched. As DNA, the CDR3 is TGTGCCAGCAGTGAATACCCCCTGAGCGGGAGCCATGAGCAGTTCTTC. Translating gives CASSEYPLSGSHEQFF.

The chain uses TRBV5-8 and TRBJ2-2, with D perhaps matching TRBD2 (5 bases). The CDR3 consists of 14 residues. V lost 0 bases and J lost 7, with 10 bases in between. Germline assignment: CDR1 SGHTS and CDR2 YDEGEE. This CDR3 is CASSLGGMVGELFF. Here the CDR3 DNA reads TGTGCCAGCAGCTTGGGAGGGATGGTCGGGGAGCTGTTTTTT. The full variable domain, rest sourced from reference TRBV5-8 and TRBJ2-2, is EAGVTQSPTHLIKTRGQQATLRCSPISGHTSVYWYQQALGLGLQFLLWYDEGEERNRGNFPPRFSGRQFPNYSSELNVNALELEDSALYLCASSLGGMVGELFFGEGSRLTVL.

This CDR3 reads CASSLGEVPPLYGYTF. The CDR3 DNA is TGCGCCAGCAGCTTGGGGGAGGTCCCCCCACTCTATGGCTACACCTTC. The rearrangement joins TRBV5-1 to TRBJ1-2; no clear D. Trimming took 0 bases from V and 4 from J, leaving 16 bases between them. CDR1 and CDR2 (germline): SGHRS, YFSETQ. The CDR3 extends over 16 amino acids.

The chain is built from TRBV7-2 and TRBJ2-3, with unresolved D. Germline V CDR1 and CDR2: SGHTA, FQGNSA. This CDR3 is built from 13 residues. With 3 bases removed from V and 5 bases from J, the gap between germline ends came to 9 bases. The CDR3 bases are TGTGCCAGCAGCTTTTTCGGCGGAGATACGCAGTATTTT. It translates to CASSFFGGDTQYF.

V and J are TRBV11-1 and TRBJ2-7; no firm D call. Germline assignment: CDR1 SGHAT and CDR2 FQDESV (reference sequence). This CDR3 has 13 residues. V was pared by 1 base and J by 1 base, with 5 bases between. The CDR3 loop is CASSLGRSYEQYF. The DNA of the CDR3 is TGTGCCAGCAGCTTAGGTCGGTCCTACGAGCAGTACTTC.